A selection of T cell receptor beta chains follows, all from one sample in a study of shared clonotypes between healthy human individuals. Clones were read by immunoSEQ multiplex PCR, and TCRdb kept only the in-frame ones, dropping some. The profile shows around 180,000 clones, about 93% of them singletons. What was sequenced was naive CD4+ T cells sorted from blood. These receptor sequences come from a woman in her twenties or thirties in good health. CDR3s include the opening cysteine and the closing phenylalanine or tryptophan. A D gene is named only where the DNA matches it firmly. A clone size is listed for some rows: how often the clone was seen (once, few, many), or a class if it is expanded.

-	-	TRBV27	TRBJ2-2	CASSSREGENTGELFF	TGTGCCAGCAGTTCAAGGGAGGGGGAGAACACCGGGGAGCTGTTTTTT
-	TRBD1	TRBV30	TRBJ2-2	CAWSADSGTGVSGELFF	TGTGCCTGGAGTGCAGACTCCGGGACAGGGGTCTCCGGGGAGCTGTTTTTT
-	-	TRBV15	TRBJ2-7	CATSRGQLTIYEQYF	TGTGCCACCAGCAGAGGACAGCTGACAATCTACGAGCAGTACTTC
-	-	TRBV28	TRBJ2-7	CASRSSVRVDEQYF	TGTGCCAGCAGATCCTCGGTCAGGGTTGACGAGCAGTACTTC
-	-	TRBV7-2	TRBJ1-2	CASSLDSGRYGYTF	TGTGCCAGCAGCTTAGACAGTGGTCGCTATGGCTACACCTTC
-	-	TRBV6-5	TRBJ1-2	CASRDRRYNYGYTF	TGTGCCAGCAGGGACAGACGATATAACTATGGCTACACCTTC
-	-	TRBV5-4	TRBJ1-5	CASSSPGQPQHF	TGTGCCAGCAGCTCACCAGGGCAGCCCCAGCATTTT
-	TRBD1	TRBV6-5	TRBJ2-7	CASRKFRDSSYEQYF	TGTGCCAGCAGGAAATTCCGGGACAGTTCCTACGAGCAGTACTTC
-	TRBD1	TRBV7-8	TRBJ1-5	CASSSMGQGAIQPQHF	TGTGCCAGCAGCTCCATGGGACAGGGGGCGATTCAGCCCCAGCATTTT
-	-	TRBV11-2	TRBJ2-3	CASSLVRGRFTDTQYF	TGTGCCAGCAGCTTAGTCCGTGGGAGGTTCACAGATACGCAGTATTTT
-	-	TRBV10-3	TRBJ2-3	CAIRDDTTDTQYF	TGTGCCATCAGGGACGACACCACAGATACGCAGTATTTT
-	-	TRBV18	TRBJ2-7	CASSPRVAIHDEQYF	TGTGCCAGCTCACCACGGGTAGCCATCCACGACGAGCAGTACTTC
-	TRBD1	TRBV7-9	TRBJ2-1	CASSLTQGAQNEQFF	TGTGCCAGCAGCTTAACACAGGGGGCGCAGAATGAGCAGTTCTTC
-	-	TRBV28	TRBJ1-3	CVSTPPPGAGNTIYF	TGTGTCAGCACCCCGCCCCCCGGGGCTGGAAACACCATATATTTT
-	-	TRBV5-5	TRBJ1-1	CASSSIVNRFMNTEAFF	TGTGCCAGCAGCTCGATAGTAAACCGGTTCATGAACACTGAAGCTTTCTTT
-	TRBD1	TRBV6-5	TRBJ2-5	CASSPRQGLEYF	TGTGCCAGCAGCCCAAGACAGGGCCTAGAGTACTTC
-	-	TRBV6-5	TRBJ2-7	CASSYSMGAETYEQYF	TGTGCCAGCAGTTACTCGATGGGGGCGGAAACCTACGAGCAGTACTTC
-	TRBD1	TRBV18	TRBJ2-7	CASSLQTGTGGSEQYF	TGTGCCAGCTCACTCCAGACCGGGACAGGGGGCTCCGAGCAGTACTTC
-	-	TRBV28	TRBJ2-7	CASSPGDSYEQYF	TGTGCCAGCAGCCCGGGGGATTCCTACGAGCAGTACTTC
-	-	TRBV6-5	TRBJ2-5	CASTPAGIFQETQYF	TGTGCCAGCACCCCGGCAGGGATTTTCCAAGAGACCCAGTACTTC
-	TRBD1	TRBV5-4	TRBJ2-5	CASITQGSETQYF	TGTGCCAGCATCACACAGGGGTCAGAGACCCAGTACTTC
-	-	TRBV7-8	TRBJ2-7	CASSINYEQYF	TGTGCCAGCAGCATCAACTACGAGCAGTACTTC
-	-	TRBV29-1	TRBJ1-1	CSVERPLNTEAFF	TGCAGCGTTGAACGACCGCTGAACACTGAAGCTTTCTTT
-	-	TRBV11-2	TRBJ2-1	CASSFDSPYNEQFF	TGTGCCAGCAGCTTTGACTCACCCTACAATGAGCAGTTCTTC
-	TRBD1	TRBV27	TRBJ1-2	CASGKTDRVRSYTF	TGTGCCAGCGGGAAAACCGACAGGGTCAGGAGCTACACCTTC
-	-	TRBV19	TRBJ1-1	CASSPLNAGETEAFF	TGTGCCAGTAGTCCCTTGAACGCCGGGGAGACTGAAGCTTTCTTT
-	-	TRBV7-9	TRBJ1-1	CASSLAGHPNTEAFF	TGTGCCAGCAGCTTAGCTGGGCACCCGAACACTGAAGCTTTCTTT
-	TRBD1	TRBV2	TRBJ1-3	CASTPGGSGGNTIYF	TGTGCCAGCACCCCAGGGGGATCCGGCGGAAACACCATATATTTT
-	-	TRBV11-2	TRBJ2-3	CASSSLEGSVGDTQYF	TGTGCCAGCAGCTCCCTAGAGGGATCGGTGGGAGATACGCAGTATTTT
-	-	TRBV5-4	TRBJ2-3	CASTQWLAGGTTDTQYF	TGTGCCAGCACGCAATGGTTAGCAGGCGGGACCACAGATACGCAGTATTTT
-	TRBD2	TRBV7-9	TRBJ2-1	CASSPRGTRVYNEQFF	TGTGCCAGCAGCCCTAGGGGGACTAGGGTGTACAATGAGCAGTTCTTC
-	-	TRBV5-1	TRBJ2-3	CASSPPSATQYF	TGCGCCAGCAGCCCCCCCTCCGCTACGCAGTATTTT
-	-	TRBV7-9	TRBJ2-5	CASSSGARTAPQETQYF	TGTGCCAGCAGCTCGGGGGCGAGGACCGCCCCGCAAGAGACCCAGTACTTC
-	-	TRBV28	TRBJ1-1	CASSLEGNTEAFF	TGTGCCAGCAGTTTGGAGGGGAACACTGAAGCTTTCTTT
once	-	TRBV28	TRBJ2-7	CASMAGWAMRTEQYF	TGTGCCAGCATGGCGGGGTGGGCTATGCGTACCGAGCAGTACTTC